The sequence of this T cell receptor (beta chain) was determined in a study of blood T cell repertoires in COVID-19. The CDR3 is 16 residues long. V lost 0 bases and J lost 4, with 10 bases in between. Germline lookup yields CDR1 LGHNA and CDR2 YNFKEQ. In the authors' methods: Estimated nucleated cell counts came from reference gene primer amplification. Here immunoSEQ multiplex PCR was the method, and the copy in TCRdb shows in-frame clones only, minus some. V and J calls and clone size are given by that table; D and trimming were obtained from the DNA. The sample shows about 210,000 clones, approximately 86% of them seen only once. Cohorts were based on clinical histories the participants reported. In this sample, this clone turned up once.

J is TRBJ2-6 and V is TRBV4-2; no clear D gene. Sequenced material: PBMCs or T cells enriched from blood (not recorded which). This TCR was sampled from a man younger than 30 with acute COVID-19. The CDR3 nucleotides read TGTGCCAGCAGCCAAGATTCAGGCCAGGGGGCCAACGTCCTGACTTTC. Translated: CASSQDSGQGANVLTF.